The rows below give T cell receptor beta chains drawn from one sample of a study of early T cells in non-severe SARS-CoV-2 infection. Using its own MiXCR run on the 5' RACE reads, TCRdb lists one record per CDR3 protein. The sample carries about 25,000 distinct CDR3 sequences, about 4.6% recorded once. Input material: whole blood. The source is an adult who was a healthcare worker with PCR-confirmed SARS-CoV-2 infection or an uninfected control (not recorded which). Both conserved end residues are part of each CDR3. A D gene is named only where the DNA matches it firmly. The size field is filled for only some rows; it gives once, few, many or a size class.

CDR3 length,D gene,J gene,clone size,V gene,CDR3 protein,CDR3 DNA
15,.,TRBJ1-3,many,TRBV7-6,CATSPTGYSENTIYF,TGCGCGACGAGCCCGACAGGATACTCTGAAAACACCATATATTTT
16,TRBD2,TRBJ2-5,many,TRBV7-2,CASSSSGLAAQETQYF,TGTGCCAGCAGCTCTTCGGGACTAGCAGCTCAAGAGACCCAGTACTTC
14,.,TRBJ2-7,many,TRBV11-2,CASSLYANSYEQYF,TGTGCCAGCAGCCTATACGCGAACTCCTACGAGCAGTACTTC
13,.,TRBJ2-2,few,TRBV24-1,CATSALGFRELFF,TGTGCCACCAGTGCCCTGGGGTTTCGGGAGCTGTTTTTT
13,.,TRBJ1-5,few,TRBV19,CASSISRNQPQHF,TGTGCCAGTAGTATTTCACGCAATCAGCCCCAGCATTTT
13,.,TRBJ2-2,many,TRBV6-1,CASGARRSGELFF,TGTGCCAGCGGGGCGAGGAGATCCGGGGAGCTGTTTTTT
15,.,TRBJ2-7,few,TRBV7-9,CASSLKGSASYEQYF,TGTGCCAGCAGCTTGAAGGGGTCTGCCTCCTACGAGCAGTACTTC
13,.,TRBJ2-5,.,TRBV7-8,CASSLEDSGAQYF,TGTGCCAGCAGCTTAGAGGACAGCGGGGCCCAGTACTTC
12,.,TRBJ1-4,few,TRBV10-1,CASSESPEKLFF,TGCGCCAGCAGTGAGTCCCCGGAAAAACTGTTTTTT
14,.,TRBJ2-7,many,TRBV5-4,CASSLGLRDREQYF,TGTGCCAGCAGCTTAGGCTTGAGGGACCGGGAGCAGTACTTC
15,TRBD2,TRBJ2-2,few,TRBV20-1,CSARGTSGYTGELFF,TGCAGTGCTAGAGGGACTAGCGGTTACACCGGGGAGCTGTTTTTT
10,.,TRBJ2-7,many,TRBV28,CASRRGTVYF,TGTGCCAGCAGAAGGGGGACTGTTTACTTC
12,.,TRBJ2-3,.,TRBV28,CASTPEGDTQYF,TGTGCCAGCACCCCGGAAGGAGATACGCAGTATTTT
16,TRBD1,TRBJ2-4,.,TRBV7-2,CASSLPGGVSKNIQYF,TGTGCCAGCAGCTTACCAGGGGGCGTATCCAAAAACATTCAGTACTTC
14,TRBD1,TRBJ1-2,many,TRBV5-1,CASSSGQGIDGYTF,TGCGCCAGCAGCTCGGGACAGGGAATAGATGGCTACACCTTC
14,TRBD1,TRBJ1-1,many,TRBV7-9,CASSEKTGAAEAFF,TGTGCCAGCAGCGAAAAAACAGGGGCGGCTGAAGCTTTCTTT
16,.,TRBJ2-7,many,TRBV3-1,CASSPTPGPTSYEQYF,TGTGCCAGCAGCCCCACACCGGGCCCGACATCCTACGAGCAGTACTTC
17,.,TRBJ2-5,many,TRBV20-1,CSARGLARGSYQETQYF,TGCAGTGCTAGGGGCCTAGCTCGAGGGAGTTACCAAGAGACCCAGTACTTC
14,.,TRBJ1-5,many,TRBV7-9,CASSQGGSNQPQHF,TGTGCCAGCAGTCAAGGAGGTAGCAATCAGCCCCAGCATTTT
14,TRBD1,TRBJ1-2,many,TRBV20-1,CSARDRTGAYGYTF,TGCAGTGCTAGAGACCGGACAGGGGCCTATGGCTACACCTTC
18,.,TRBJ2-1,many,TRBV7-8,CASSLRPVTSLNNNEQFF,TGTGCCAGCAGCTTAAGGCCGGTCACTAGCCTGAATAACAATGAGCAGTTCTTC
16,TRBD2,TRBJ2-1,many,TRBV5-5,CASSQRLAGVVNEQFF,TGTGCCAGCAGCCAAAGACTAGCGGGAGTAGTCAATGAGCAGTTCTTC
14,TRBD2,TRBJ2-6,few,TRBV29-1,CSVAGPPGANVLTF,TGCAGCGTAGCGGGACCCCCGGGGGCCAACGTCCTGACTTTC
16,TRBD2,TRBJ2-7,many,TRBV7-9,CASSSGLAGGPYEQYF,TGTGCCAGCAGCTCCGGACTAGCGGGAGGGCCTTACGAGCAGTACTTC
17,.,TRBJ2-3,few,TRBV11-2,CASSLGVLSSSTDTQYF,TGTGCCAGCAGCTTAGGGGTTCTATCCTCTAGCACAGATACGCAGTATTTT
13,.,TRBJ2-1,few,TRBV5-1,CASSLSGAHEQFF,TGCGCCAGCAGCTTGTCAGGGGCCCATGAGCAGTTCTTC
13,TRBD1,TRBJ2-7,many,TRBV2,CASRAGTVYEQYF,TGTGCCAGCAGGGCCGGGACAGTCTACGAGCAGTACTTC
13,.,TRBJ2-5,many,TRBV6-5,CASHSAFQETQYF,TGTGCCAGCCATAGCGCGTTCCAAGAGACCCAGTACTTC
13,.,TRBJ2-2,many,TRBV3-1,CASSQTTYGELFF,TGTGCCAGCAGCCAAACGACTTACGGGGAGCTGTTTTTT
15,.,TRBJ1-1,.,TRBV6-6,CASSYPPTVNTEAFF,TGTGCCAGCAGTTACCCCCCAACTGTGAACACTGAAGCTTTCTTT
12,.,TRBJ2-7,many,TRBV6-6,CASSYGRNEQYF,TGTGCCAGCAGTTACGGTCGTAACGAGCAGTACTTC
14,.,TRBJ2-7,many,TRBV7-8,CASSFPGGGYEQYF,TGTGCCAGCAGCTTCCCCGGGGGCGGTTACGAGCAGTACTTC
11,.,TRBJ2-4,many,TRBV20-1,CSARDGRIQYF,TGCAGTGCTAGAGATGGGAGGATTCAGTACTTC
13,.,TRBJ1-2,many,TRBV15,CATSRGVGSGYTF,TGTGCCACCAGCAGAGGGGTCGGTAGTGGCTACACCTTC
15,.,TRBJ1-4,few,TRBV5-6,CASSFSVTDNEKLFF,TGTGCCAGCAGCTTCTCAGTCACGGATAATGAAAAACTGTTTTTT
15,.,TRBJ1-1,few,TRBV7-9,CASSQNQGQNTEAFF,TGTGCCAGCAGCCAGAATCAGGGACAAAACACTGAAGCTTTCTTT
14,.,TRBJ2-1,many,TRBV29-1,CSVESEASYNEQFF,TGCAGCGTTGAAAGTGAGGCCTCCTACAATGAGCAGTTCTTC
13,.,TRBJ2-1,few,TRBV10-3,CAISESKGNEQFF,TGTGCCATCAGTGAGTCCAAGGGGAATGAGCAGTTCTTC
15,.,TRBJ1-4,.,TRBV28,CASSLISVINEKLFF,TGTGCCAGCAGTTTAATCAGTGTCATTAATGAAAAACTGTTTTTT
13,.,TRBJ1-1,.,TRBV6-4,CASSASYGTEAFF,TGTGCCAGCAGTGCTAGTTACGGCACTGAAGCTTTCTTT
14,.,TRBJ2-7,.,TRBV20-1,CSASSLANTYEQYF,TGCAGTGCAAGCAGCCTAGCGAACACCTACGAGCAGTACTTC
15,.,TRBJ2-3,many,TRBV11-2,CASSLGVGGTDTQYF,TGTGCCAGCAGCTTAGGTGTAGGGGGGACAGATACGCAGTATTTT
15,.,TRBJ2-3,many,TRBV24-1,CATSDPDLPADTQYF,TGTGCCACCAGTGATCCGGACCTACCCGCAGATACGCAGTATTTT
15,TRBD1,TRBJ2-5,many,TRBV20-1,CSARDQTGEWETQYF,TGCAGTGCTAGAGATCAGACAGGGGAGTGGGAGACCCAGTACTTC
14,TRBD1,TRBJ2-5,many,TRBV9,CASSADRGLTTQYF,TGTGCCAGCAGCGCGGACAGGGGATTGACGACCCAGTACTTC
22,TRBD2,TRBJ2-7,few,TRBV19,CASSPNPPGLAGGLKEGYEQYF,TGTGCCAGTAGTCCCAACCCCCCGGGACTAGCGGGAGGGCTAAAGGAGGGATACGAGCAGTACTTC
12,.,TRBJ1-4,few,TRBV11-2,CASSLGPGEVFF,TGTGCCAGCAGCTTAGGGCCGGGTGAGGTGTTTTTT
14,TRBD1,TRBJ2-7,many,TRBV28,CASRGQGMTHEQYF,TGTGCCAGCAGGGGACAGGGAATGACCCACGAGCAGTACTTC
13,TRBD2,TRBJ2-3,many,TRBV9,CASSPRTSGMEYF,TGTGCCAGCAGCCCCAGGACTAGCGGGATGGAGTATTTT
12,.,TRBJ1-4,many,TRBV11-2,CASSSFNEKLFF,TGTGCCAGCAGCTCCTTTAATGAAAAACTGTTTTTT
12,.,TRBJ2-7,.,TRBV28,CASSMNPYEQYF,TGTGCCAGCAGTATGAATCCCTACGAGCAGTACTTC
14,.,TRBJ2-7,few,TRBV7-9,CASSPSRDHYEQYF,TGTGCCAGCAGCCCCTCCCGAGACCACTACGAGCAGTACTTC
13,.,TRBJ2-3,few,TRBV11-2,CASSSPGPDTQYF,TGTGCCAGCAGCTCTCCAGGACCAGATACGCAGTATTTT